One T cell receptor (beta chain) is described in this entry. The data derive from a study of blood T cell repertoires in COVID-19. Study-level background: Italy, Spain and the United States were the sources of the convalescent and acute COVID-19 samples. The analysed material was cDNA or gDNA that came from T cells, B-cell-depleted T cells, or PBMCs.

The CDR3 sequence is 14 residues long. V was clipped by 1 base and J by 0 bases, with 7 bases between them. From germline, CDR1 is SGHAT and CDR2 FQNNGV. Original processing methods: How many nucleated cells were present was estimated from reference gene primer amplification. TCRdb's table, derived via immunoSEQ multiplex PCR, lists solely in-frame clones and lacks some. The V and J calls and clone size were taken over from that table, and D and trimming were inferred from the DNA. Among 70,000 or so clones listed, 82% were seen once. What was sequenced was peripheral blood. The source is a human donor in a cohort sampled during active COVID-19. The chain employs TRBV11-2 and TRBJ2-7, with D maybe TRBD2 (5 bases). The CDR3 spells CASSLGGLSYEQYF. The CDR3 DNA reads TGTGCCAGCAGCTTAGGCGGGCTCTCCTACGAGCAGTACTTC.